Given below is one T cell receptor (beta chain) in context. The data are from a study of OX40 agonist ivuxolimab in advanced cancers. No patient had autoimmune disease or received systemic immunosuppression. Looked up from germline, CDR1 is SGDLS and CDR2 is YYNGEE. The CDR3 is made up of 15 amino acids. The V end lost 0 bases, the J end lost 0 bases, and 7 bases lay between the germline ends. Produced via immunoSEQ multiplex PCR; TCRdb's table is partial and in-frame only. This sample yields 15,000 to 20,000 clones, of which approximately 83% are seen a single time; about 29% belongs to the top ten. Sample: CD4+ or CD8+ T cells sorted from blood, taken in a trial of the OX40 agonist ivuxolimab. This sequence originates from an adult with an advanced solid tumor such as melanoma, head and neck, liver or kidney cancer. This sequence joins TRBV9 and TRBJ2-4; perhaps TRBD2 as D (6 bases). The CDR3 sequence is CASSVEGLAKNIQYF. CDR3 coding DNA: TGTGCCAGCAGCGTAGAGGGACTAGCCAAAAACATTCAGTACTTC.